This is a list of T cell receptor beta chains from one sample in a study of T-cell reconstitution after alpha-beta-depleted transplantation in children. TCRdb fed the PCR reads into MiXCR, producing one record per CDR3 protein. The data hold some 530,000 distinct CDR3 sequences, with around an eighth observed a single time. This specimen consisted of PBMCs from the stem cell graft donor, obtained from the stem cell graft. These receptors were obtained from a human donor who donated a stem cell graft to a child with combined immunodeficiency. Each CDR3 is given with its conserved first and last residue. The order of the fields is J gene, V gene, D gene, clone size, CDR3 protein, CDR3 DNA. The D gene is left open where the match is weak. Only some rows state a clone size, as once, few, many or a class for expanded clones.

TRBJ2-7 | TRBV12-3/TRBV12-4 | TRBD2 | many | CASSSPRTSAYEQYF | TGTGCCAGCAGTTCCCCCCGGACTAGCGCCTACGAGCAGTACTTC
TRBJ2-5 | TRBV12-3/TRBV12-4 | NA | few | CASTLGVRTQYF | TGTGCCAGCACCCTTGGGGTTAGGACCCAGTACTTC
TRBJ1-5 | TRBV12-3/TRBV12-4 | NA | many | CASSLTGDQPQHF | TGTGCCAGCAGTTTAACCGGGGATCAGCCCCAGCATTTT
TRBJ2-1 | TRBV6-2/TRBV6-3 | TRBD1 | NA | CASSPGTGGESRQFF | TGTGCCAGCAGCCCCGGGACAGGGGGCGAGTCGCGGCAGTTCTTC
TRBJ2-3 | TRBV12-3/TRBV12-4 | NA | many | CASSLGTTDTQYF | TGTGCCAGCAGTTTAGGCACCACAGATACGCAGTATTTT
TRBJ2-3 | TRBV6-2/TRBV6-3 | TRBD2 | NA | CASSPLGTSGRISTDTQYF | TGTGCCAGCAGTCCACTGGGGACTAGCGGGAGAATTAGCACAGATACGCAGTATTTT
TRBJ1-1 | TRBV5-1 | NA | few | CASSLWGGGNTEAFF | TGCGCCAGCAGCCTGTGGGGTGGCGGGAACACTGAAGCTTTCTTT
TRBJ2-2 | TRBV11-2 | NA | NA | CASSLDFTGELFF | TGTGCCAGCAGCTTGGACTTCACCGGGGAGCTGTTTTTT
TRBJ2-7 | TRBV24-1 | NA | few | CATSVRPDPPIHISYEQYF | TGTGCCACCAGTGTCCGCCCAGACCCTCCGATCCACATCTCCTACGAGCAGTACTTC
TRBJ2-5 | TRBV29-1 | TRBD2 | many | CSVASSRAGGGGQYF | TGCAGCGTTGCGTCCTCTAGAGCGGGGGGTGGGGGCCAGTACTTC
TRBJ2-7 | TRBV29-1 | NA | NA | CSVIPWNLPYEQYF | TGCAGCGTGATACCTTGGAACCTTCCCTACGAGCAGTACTTC
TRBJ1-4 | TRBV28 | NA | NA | CASTLGGVNEKLFF | TGTGCCAGCACCCTGGGGGGGGTTAATGAAAAACTGTTTTTT
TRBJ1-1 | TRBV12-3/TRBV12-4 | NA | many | CASSLQGLNTEAFF | TGTGCCAGCAGTTTACAGGGTTTGAACACTGAAGCTTTCTTT
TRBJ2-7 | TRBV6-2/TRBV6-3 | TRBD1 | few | CASSYSRGGGEQYF | TGTGCCAGCAGTTACTCGAGAGGGGGCGGCGAGCAGTACTTC
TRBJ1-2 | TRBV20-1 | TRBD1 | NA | CSARQDRQGYNYGYTF | TGCAGTGCTAGACAAGATCGACAGGGCTATAACTATGGCTACACCTTC
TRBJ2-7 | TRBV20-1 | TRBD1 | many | CSANKGQTYEQYF | TGCAGTGCTAATAAGGGACAGACCTACGAGCAGTACTTC
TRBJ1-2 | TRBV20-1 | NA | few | CSARPGSTYGYTF | TGCAGTGCTAGGCCTGGCAGCACATATGGCTACACCTTC
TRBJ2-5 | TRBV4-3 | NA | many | CASSQGRRETQYF | TGCGCCAGCAGCCAAGGGCGACGGGAGACCCAGTACTTC
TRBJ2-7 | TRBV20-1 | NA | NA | CSARDFLRSSYEQYF | TGCAGTGCTAGAGATTTTCTGCGCAGCTCCTACGAGCAGTACTTC
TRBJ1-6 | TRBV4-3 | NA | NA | CASSPVLLLSSYNSPLHF | TGCGCCAGCAGCCCGGTCTTACTTCTAAGCTCCTATAATTCACCCCTCCACTTT
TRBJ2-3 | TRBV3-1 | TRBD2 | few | CASATSGPDTQYF | TGTGCCAGTGCGACTAGCGGCCCAGATACGCAGTATTTT
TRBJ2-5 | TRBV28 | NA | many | CASSRRRAQETQYF | TGTGCCAGCAGCCGAAGGCGGGCCCAAGAGACCCAGTACTTC
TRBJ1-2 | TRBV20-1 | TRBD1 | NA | CSAPTGTGFPGYTF | TGCAGTGCTCCAACCGGGACAGGGTTTCCGGGCTACACCTTC
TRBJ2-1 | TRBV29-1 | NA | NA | CSVFLLRLNEQFF | TGCAGCGTTTTCTTACTCAGGCTAAATGAGCAGTTCTTC
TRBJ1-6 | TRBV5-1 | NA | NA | CASSLAGLGSSYNSPLHF | TGCGCCAGCAGCTTGGCAGGTTTGGGGAGCTCCTATAATTCACCCCTCCACTTT
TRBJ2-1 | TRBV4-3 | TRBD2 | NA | CASSQDRTSGDYNEQFF | TGCGCCAGCAGCCAAGATCGGACTAGCGGGGACTACAATGAGCAGTTCTTC
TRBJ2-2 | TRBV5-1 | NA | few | CASGPALNTGELFF | TGCGCCAGCGGGCCAGCCCTGAACACCGGGGAGCTGTTTTTT
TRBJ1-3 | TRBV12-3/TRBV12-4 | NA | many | CASSSWTMPSGNTIYF | TGTGCCAGCAGTTCATGGACCATGCCTTCTGGAAACACCATATATTTT
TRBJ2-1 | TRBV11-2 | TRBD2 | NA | CASSLDRLAGEQFF | TGTGCCAGCAGCTTAGATAGGCTAGCGGGTGAGCAGTTCTTC
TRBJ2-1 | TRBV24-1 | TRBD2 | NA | CASSGGKYNEQFF | TGTGCCTCTAGCGGGGGAAAATACAATGAGCAGTTCTTC
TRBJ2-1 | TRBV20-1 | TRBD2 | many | CSTPGLAGDNEQFF | TGCAGCACTCCGGGACTAGCGGGAGATAATGAGCAGTTCTTC
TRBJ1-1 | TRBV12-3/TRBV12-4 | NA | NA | CASSFGGAEAFF | TGTGCCAGCAGTTTTGGAGGGGCCGAAGCTTTCTTT
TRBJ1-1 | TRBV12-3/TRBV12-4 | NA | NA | CASSLRAARGFF | TGTGCCAGCAGTCTTAGGGCAGCCCGTGGCTTCTTT
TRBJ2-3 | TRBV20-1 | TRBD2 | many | CSAGSSGSDTQYF | TGCAGTGCTGGAAGTAGCGGGAGTGATACGCAGTATTTT
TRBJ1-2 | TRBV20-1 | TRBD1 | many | CSASSDRDSSYGYTF | TGCAGTGCTTCCTCGGACAGGGACTCTAGCTATGGCTACACCTTC
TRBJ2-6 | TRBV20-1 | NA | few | CSAPGKLHDSGANVLTF | TGCAGTGCCCCGGGTAAGCTTCACGACTCTGGGGCCAACGTCCTGACTTTC
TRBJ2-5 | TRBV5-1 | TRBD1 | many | CASSLVWDRGLQETQYF | TGCGCCAGCAGCTTGGTGTGGGACAGGGGGCTACAAGAGACCCAGTACTTC
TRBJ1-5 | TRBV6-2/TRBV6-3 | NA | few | CASSYSAGGNNQPQHF | TGTGCCAGCAGTTACTCGGCGGGGGGAAACAATCAGCCCCAGCATTTT
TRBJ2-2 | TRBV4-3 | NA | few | CASSQDSRLHTGELFF | TGCGCCAGCAGCCAAGATAGCAGACTCCACACCGGGGAGCTGTTTTTT
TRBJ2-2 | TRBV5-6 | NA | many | CASSRERWTGELFF | TGTGCCAGCAGTCGAGAAAGGTGGACCGGGGAGCTGTTTTTT
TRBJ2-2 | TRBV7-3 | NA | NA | CASSLTPGTGELFF | TGTGCCAGCAGCTTAACGCCGGGCACCGGGGAGCTGTTTTTT
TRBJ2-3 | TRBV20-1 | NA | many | CSAPQHPGTDTQYF | TGCAGTGCCCCACAACACCCCGGCACAGATACGCAGTATTTT
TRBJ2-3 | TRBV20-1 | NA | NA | CSATYREDTQYF | TGCAGTGCTACGTACCGGGAAGATACGCAGTATTTT
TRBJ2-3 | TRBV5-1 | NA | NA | CASSLYPLDRDFTDTQYF | TGCGCCAGCAGCCTCTATCCTTTAGACAGGGACTTCACAGATACGCAGTATTTT
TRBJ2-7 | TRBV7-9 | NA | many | CASSDPEQGTYEQYF | TGTGCCAGCAGCGACCCGGAACAGGGAACCTACGAGCAGTACTTC
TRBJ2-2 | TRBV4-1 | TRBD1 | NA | CASSLLDRAHLTGELFF | TGCGCCAGCAGCCTACTGGACAGGGCCCATCTCACCGGGGAGCTGTTTTTT
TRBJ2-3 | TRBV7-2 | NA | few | CASSFDVRRDTQYF | TGTGCCAGCAGCTTTGATGTCAGGAGGGATACGCAGTATTTT
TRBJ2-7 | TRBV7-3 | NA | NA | CASSRPGGQQYF | TGTGCCAGCAGCCGGCCGGGGGGCCAGCAGTACTTC
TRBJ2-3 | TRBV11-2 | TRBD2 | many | CASSQLRGGGLDTQYF | TGTGCCAGCAGTCAGTTGCGGGGGGGCGGTTTAGATACGCAGTATTTT
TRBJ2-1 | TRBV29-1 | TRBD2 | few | CSILIAGDYNEQFF | TGCAGCATCCTCATAGCGGGAGATTATAATGAGCAGTTCTTC
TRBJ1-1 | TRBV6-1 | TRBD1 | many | CASSARQGAISEAFF | TGTGCCAGCAGTGCCCGACAGGGCGCCATCTCTGAAGCTTTCTTT
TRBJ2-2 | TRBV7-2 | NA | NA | CASRQLAPGELFF | TGTGCCAGCAGACAACTTGCGCCCGGGGAGCTGTTTTTT
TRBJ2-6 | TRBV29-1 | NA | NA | CSVEVSGANVLTF | TGCAGCGTTGAGGTCTCTGGGGCCAACGTCCTGACTTTC
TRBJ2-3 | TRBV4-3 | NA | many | CASSQVYLADTQYF | TGCGCCAGCAGCCAAGTTTATTTGGCAGATACGCAGTATTTT
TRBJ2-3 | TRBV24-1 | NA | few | CATSGGGTDTQYF | TGTGCCACCAGTGGAGGGGGTACAGATACGCAGTATTTT
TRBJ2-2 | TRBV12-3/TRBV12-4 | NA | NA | CASSLGTRGAGELFF | TGTGCCAGCAGTTTAGGGACCCGGGGAGCCGGGGAGCTGTTTTTT
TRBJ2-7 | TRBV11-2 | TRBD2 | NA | CASSLDPSGHYEQYF | TGTGCCAGCAGCTTAGATCCTAGCGGCCACTACGAGCAGTACTTC
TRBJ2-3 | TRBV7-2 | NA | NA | CASSEELSLSTDTQYF | TGTGCCAGCAGCGAGGAACTTAGCCTTAGCACAGATACGCAGTATTTT